Each of the 11 T cell receptor beta chains below was sequenced from the same sample in a study of blood T cell repertoires in COVID-19. Assay: immunoSEQ multiplex PCR; the TCRdb copy retains only in-frame clones and omits some. Altogether about 150,000 clones are present, roughly nine tenths being singletons, with the ten largest covering 0.45% to 0.65%. Sequencing was performed on peripheral blood. These receptors originate from a man in his fifties or sixties with acute or convalescent COVID-19.

The rearrangement uses TRBV9 and TRBJ1-5; 9 nucleotides agree with TRBD1. The CDR3 contains 14 residues. The V and J ends lost 3 bases and 4 bases, in that order; junction bases with no gene match: 2. CDR1 is SGDLS and CDR2 is YYNGEE in the germline V gene. CDR3 loop: CASSAGTGNQPQHF. In DNA, the CDR3 is TGTGCCAGCAGCGCCGGGACAGGGAATCAGCCCCAGCATTTT.

The rearrangement joins TRBV19 to TRBJ1-5, with unresolved D. This CDR3 is 15 amino acids long. Germline V CDR1 and CDR2: LNHDA, SQIVND (reference sequence). V was trimmed by 3 bases and J by 4 bases, leaving 13 bases between them. Written as DNA, the CDR3 is TGTGCCAGTAGTATCCAAAGGCCCAGGAATCAGCCCCAGCATTTT. Encoded protein: CASSIQRPRNQPQHF.

The chain couples TRBV9 to TRBJ2-2; 9 nucleotides match TRBD1. This CDR3 has 16 residues. V shed 3 bases, J shed 6 bases, and the junction held 9 bases outside the gene matches. Germline V gene lookup returns CDR1 SGDLS and CDR2 YYNGEE. The CDR3 bases are TGTGCCAGCAGCGGACCCGGGACAGGGCCATCCGGGGAGCTGTTTTTT. It yields the protein CASSGPGTGPSGELFF. The full variable domain, with the rest looked up from reference TRBV9 and TRBJ2-2, is DSGVTQTPKHLITATGQRVTLRCSPRSGDLSVYWYQQSLDQGLQFLIQYYNGEERAKGNILERFSAQQFPDLHSELNLSSLELGDSALYFCASSGPGTGPSGELFFGEGSRLTVL.

The sample holds a few counts of this clone. V and J are TRBV30 and TRBJ1-1, with D maybe TRBD1 (5 bases). Germline lookup yields CDR1 GTSNPN and CDR2 SVGIG (reference sequence). The CDR3 consists of 15 residues. V was pared by 1 base and J by 0 bases, with 12 bases between. The CDR3 coding sequence is TGTGCCTGGAGTGCCGGGGGGTATATGAACACTGAAGCTTTCTTT. It specifies CAWSAGGYMNTEAFF.

This chain's CDR3 is CASSPGQGTEAFF. CDR3 DNA: TGTGCCAGCAGCCCGGGACAGGGGACTGAAGCTTTCTTT. The rearrangement uses TRBV9 and TRBJ1-1, with TRBD1 matching over 10 bases. V lost 4 bases, J lost 5 bases, and 2 bases stayed unmatched. Germline V gene sequence: CDR1 SGDLS, CDR2 YYNGEE. The CDR3 contains 13 residues.

This rearrangement joins TRBV28 to TRBJ2-7; D possibly corresponds to TRBD2 (5 bases). Germline CDR1 is MDHEN and CDR2 is SYDVKM. There are 14 residues in the CDR3. Trimming pared 3 bases from V and 4 bases from J, leaving 13 bases between. CDR3 DNA: TGTGCCAGCAGTTTTACTAGATCGGGGTACGAGCAGTACGTC. Translation: CASSFTRSGYEQYV.

V is TRBV27 and J is TRBJ1-6; D call uncertain. The CDR3 runs 14 residues. Germline CDR1 MNHEY, CDR2 SMNVEV (reference sequence). V shed 2 bases and J shed 9 bases, with 11 bases lying between them. The CDR3 reads CASSLGQHGSPLHF. The CDR3 bases are TGTGCCAGCAGTTTAGGGCAGCATGGTTCACCCCTCCACTTT.

The chain carries TRBV19 and TRBJ2-2; 8 bases fit TRBD2. Germline CDR1 LNHDA, CDR2 SQIVND (reference sequence). This CDR3 comprises 22 residues. The J segment lost 1 base and the V segment lost 3 bases, leaving 22 bases of the junction unmatched. For the CDR3, the DNA is TGTGCCAGTAGTATTTCATCCCGGTGGGTAGCGGGACTGGGAATGAACACCGGGGAGCTGTTTTTT. It encodes CASSISSRWVAGLGMNTGELFF.

This clone has only one observation. CDR3 sequence: CASSRAGYNEQFF. CDR3 DNA: TGTGCCAGTAGTAGGGCCGGCTACAATGAGCAGTTCTTC. The genes are TRBV19 and TRBJ2-1, with D hard to call. Germline V gene data show CDR1 as LNHDA and CDR2 as SQIVND (reference sequence). This CDR3 has 13 amino acids. V lost 4 bases to trimming and J lost 3 bases, with 7 bases between them.

This chain uses TRBV30 with TRBJ1-3, with D perhaps TRBD1 (5 bases). V dropped 4 bases and J dropped 1 base, with 5 bases sitting between them. The CDR3 consists of 12 residues. Germline-derived CDR1 and CDR2 are GTSNPN and SVGIG (reference sequence). The CDR3 region is CAWTGSGNTIYF. The CDR3, as DNA: TGTGCCTGGACAGGGTCTGGAAACACCATATATTTT. The full variable domain, its missing parts supplied by reference TRBV30 and TRBJ1-3, is SQTIHQWPATLVQPVGSPLSLECTVEGTSNPNLYWYRQAAGRGLQLLFYSVGIGQISSEVPQNLSASRPQDRQFILSSKKLLLSDSGFYLCAWTGSGNTIYFGEGSWLTVV.

This chain uses TRBV18 with TRBJ2-2; a weak D match, TRBD1 (5 bases). Per germline, CDR1 KGHSH and CDR2 LQKENI. The CDR3 length is 15 residues. Trimming took off 4 bases at V and 6 bases at J, with 15 bases between the two ends. CDR3 protein: CASSRVAEQAGELFF. CDR3 sequence (DNA): TGTGCCAGCTCACGCGTAGCCGAACAGGCCGGGGAGCTGTTTTTT.